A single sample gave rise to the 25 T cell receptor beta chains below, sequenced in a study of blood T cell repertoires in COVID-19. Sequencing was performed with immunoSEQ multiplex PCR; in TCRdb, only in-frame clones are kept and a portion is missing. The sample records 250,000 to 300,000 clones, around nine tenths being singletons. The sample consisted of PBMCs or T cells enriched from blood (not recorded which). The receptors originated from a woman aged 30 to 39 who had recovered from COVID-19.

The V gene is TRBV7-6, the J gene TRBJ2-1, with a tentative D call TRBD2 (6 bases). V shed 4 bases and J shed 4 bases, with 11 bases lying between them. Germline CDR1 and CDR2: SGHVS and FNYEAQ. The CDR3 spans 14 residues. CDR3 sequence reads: CASSSQGLYNEQFF. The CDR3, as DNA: TGTGCCAGCAGCTCCCAGGGACTTTACAATGAGCAGTTCTTC.

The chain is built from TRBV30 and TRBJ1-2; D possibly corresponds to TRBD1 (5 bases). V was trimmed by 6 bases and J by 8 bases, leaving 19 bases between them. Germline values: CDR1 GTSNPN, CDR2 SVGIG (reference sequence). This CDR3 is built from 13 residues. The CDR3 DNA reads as TGTGCCTGCATGGGTGGGGGACTAACCGGCTACACCTTC. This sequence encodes CACMGGGLTGYTF.

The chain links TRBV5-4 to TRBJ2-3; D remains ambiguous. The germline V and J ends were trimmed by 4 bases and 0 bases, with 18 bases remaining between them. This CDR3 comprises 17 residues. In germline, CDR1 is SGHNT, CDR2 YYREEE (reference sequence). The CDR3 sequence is CASSRPGWASSTDTQYF. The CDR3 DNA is TGTGCCAGCAGCCGTCCTGGGTGGGCCTCTAGCACAGATACGCAGTATTTT.

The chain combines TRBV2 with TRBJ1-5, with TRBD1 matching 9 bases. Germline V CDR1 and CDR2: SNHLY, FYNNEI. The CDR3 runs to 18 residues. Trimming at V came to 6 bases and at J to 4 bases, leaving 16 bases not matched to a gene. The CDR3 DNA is TGTGCCAGCAGCTCCCGTTCTGGGCCGGGACAGGGAAATCAGCCCCAGCATTTT. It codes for CASSSRSGPGQGNQPQHF.

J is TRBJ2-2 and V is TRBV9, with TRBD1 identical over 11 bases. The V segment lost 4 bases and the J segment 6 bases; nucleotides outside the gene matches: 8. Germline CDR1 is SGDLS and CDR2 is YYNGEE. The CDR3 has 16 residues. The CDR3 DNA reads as TGTGCCAGCAGCATATCGGGACAGGGGGTCTCCGGGGAGCTGTTTTTT. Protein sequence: CASSISGQGVSGELFF.

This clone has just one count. CDR3 loop: CAWSGGGQGVNEQYF. As DNA, the CDR3 is TGTGCCTGGAGTGGTGGGGGACAGGGGGTCAACGAGCAGTACTTC. The genes are TRBV30 and TRBJ2-7, with 11 bases matching TRBD1. V was pared by 1 base and J by 5 bases, with 7 bases of the junction left unmatched. The CDR3 contains 15 residues. CDR1 and CDR2 (germline): GTSNPN, SVGIG (reference sequence).

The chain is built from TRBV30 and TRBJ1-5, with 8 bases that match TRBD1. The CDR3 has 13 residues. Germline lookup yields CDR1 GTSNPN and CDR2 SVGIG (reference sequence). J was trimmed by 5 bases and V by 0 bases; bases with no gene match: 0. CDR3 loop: CAWSVQGDQPQHF. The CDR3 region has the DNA TGTGCCTGGAGTGTACAGGGGGATCAGCCCCAGCATTTT.

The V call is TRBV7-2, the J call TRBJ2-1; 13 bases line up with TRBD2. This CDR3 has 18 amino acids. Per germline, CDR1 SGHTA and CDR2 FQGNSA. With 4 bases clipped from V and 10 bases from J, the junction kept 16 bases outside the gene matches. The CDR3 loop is CASSSGLAGRAPGKEQFF. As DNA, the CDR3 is TGTGCCAGCAGCTCGGGACTAGCGGGGAGGGCCCCGGGGAAAGAGCAGTTCTTC.

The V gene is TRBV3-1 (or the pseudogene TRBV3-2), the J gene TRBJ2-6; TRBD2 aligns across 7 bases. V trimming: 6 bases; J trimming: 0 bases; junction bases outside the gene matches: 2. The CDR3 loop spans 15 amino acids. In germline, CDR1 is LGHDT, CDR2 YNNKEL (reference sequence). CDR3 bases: TGTGCCAGCAGGGGGAGGGGCTCTGGGGCCAACGTCCTGACTTTC. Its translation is CASRGRGSGANVLTF.

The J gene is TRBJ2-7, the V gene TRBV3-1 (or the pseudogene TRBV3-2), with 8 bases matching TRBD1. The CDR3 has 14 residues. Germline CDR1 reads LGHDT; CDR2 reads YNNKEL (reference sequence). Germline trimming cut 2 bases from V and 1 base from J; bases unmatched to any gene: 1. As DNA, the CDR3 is TGTGCCAGCAGCCAACAGGGGGCGTCCTACGAGCAGTACTTC. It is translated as CASSQQGASYEQYF.

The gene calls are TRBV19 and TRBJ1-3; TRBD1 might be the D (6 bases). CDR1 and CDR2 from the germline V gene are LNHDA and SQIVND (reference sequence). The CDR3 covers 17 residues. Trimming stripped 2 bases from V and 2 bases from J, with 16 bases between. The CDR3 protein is CASSIPSGRGAGNTIYF. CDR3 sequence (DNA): TGTGCCAGTAGTATACCCTCCGGGAGGGGGGCTGGAAACACCATATATTTT.

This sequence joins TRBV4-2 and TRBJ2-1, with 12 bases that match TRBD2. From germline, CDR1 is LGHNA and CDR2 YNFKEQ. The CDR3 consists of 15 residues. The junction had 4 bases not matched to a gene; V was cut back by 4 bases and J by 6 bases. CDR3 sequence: CASSPLAGGVNEQFF. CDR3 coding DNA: TGTGCCAGCAGCCCACTAGCGGGAGGCGTCAATGAGCAGTTCTTC.

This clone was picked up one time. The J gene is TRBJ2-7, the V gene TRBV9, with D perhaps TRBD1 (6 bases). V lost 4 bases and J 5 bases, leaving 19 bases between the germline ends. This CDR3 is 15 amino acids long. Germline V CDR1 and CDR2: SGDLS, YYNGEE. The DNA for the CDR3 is TGTGCCAGCAGCCCCGGGACATCTGGATCCGACGAGCAGTACTTC. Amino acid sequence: CASSPGTSGSDEQYF. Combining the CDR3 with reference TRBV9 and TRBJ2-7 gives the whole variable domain DSGVTQTPKHLITATGQRVTLRCSPRSGDLSVYWYQQSLDQGLQFLIQYYNGEERAKGNILERFSAQQFPDLHSELNLSSLELGDSALYFCASSPGTSGSDEQYFGPGTRLTVT.

CDR3 nucleotide sequence: TGCGCCAGCAGCTTGGACAGGGGGGATGAAAAACTGTTTTTT. Its translation: CASSLDRGDEKLFF. The genes are TRBV5-1 and TRBJ1-4; 8 nucleotides line up with TRBD1. Germline V lookup: CDR1 SGHRS, CDR2 YFSETQ. The CDR3 extends over 14 amino acids. V shed 0 bases, J shed 6 bases, and the junction held 1 base outside the gene matches.

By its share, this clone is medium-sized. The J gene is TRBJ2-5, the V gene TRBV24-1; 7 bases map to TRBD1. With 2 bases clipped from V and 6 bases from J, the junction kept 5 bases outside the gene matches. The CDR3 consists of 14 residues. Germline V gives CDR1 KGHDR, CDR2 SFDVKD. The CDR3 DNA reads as TGTGCCACCAGTGATTCGACGACAGGGAAGACCCAGTACTTC. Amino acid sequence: CATSDSTTGKTQYF.

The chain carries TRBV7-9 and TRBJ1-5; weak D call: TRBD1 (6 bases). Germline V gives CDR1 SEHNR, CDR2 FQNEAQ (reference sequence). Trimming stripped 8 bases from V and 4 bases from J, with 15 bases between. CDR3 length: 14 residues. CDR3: CASAGDVGNQPQHF. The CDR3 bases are TGTGCCAGCGCAGGGGACGTAGGAAATCAGCCCCAGCATTTT.

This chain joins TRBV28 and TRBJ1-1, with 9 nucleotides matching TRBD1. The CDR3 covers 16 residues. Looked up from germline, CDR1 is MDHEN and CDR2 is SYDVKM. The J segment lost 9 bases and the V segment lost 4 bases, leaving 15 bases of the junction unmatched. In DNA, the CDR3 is TGTGCCAGCAGTTCGCCCGCCACAGGGGGCGAAGTGCAAGCTTTCTTT. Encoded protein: CASSSPATGGEVQAFF. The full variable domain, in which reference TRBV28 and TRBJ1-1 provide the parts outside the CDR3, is DVKVTQSSRYLVKRTGEKVFLECVQDMDHENMFWYRQDPGLGLRLIYFSYDVKMKEKGDIPEGYSVSREKKERFSLILESASTNQTSMYLCASSSPATGGEVQAFFGQGTRLTVV.

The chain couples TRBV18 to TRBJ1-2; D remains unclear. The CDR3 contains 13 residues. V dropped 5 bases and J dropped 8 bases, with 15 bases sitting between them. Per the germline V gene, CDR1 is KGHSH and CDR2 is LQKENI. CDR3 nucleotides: TGTGCCAGCTCAGAGGGAGACGTTAGGGGCTACACCTTC. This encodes CASSEGDVRGYTF.

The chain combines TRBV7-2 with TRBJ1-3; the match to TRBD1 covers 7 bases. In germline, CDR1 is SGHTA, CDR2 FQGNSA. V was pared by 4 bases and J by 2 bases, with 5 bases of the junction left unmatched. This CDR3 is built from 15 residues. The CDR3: CASSSRQGPGNTIYF. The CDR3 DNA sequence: TGTGCCAGCAGCTCCCGACAGGGCCCTGGAAACACCATATATTTT. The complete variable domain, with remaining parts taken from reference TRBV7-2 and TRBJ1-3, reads GAGVSQSPSNKVTEKGKDVELRCDPISGHTALYWYRQSLGQGLEFLIYFQGNSAPDKSGLPSDRFSAERTGGSVSTLTIQRTQQEDSAVYLCASSSRQGPGNTIYFGEGSWLTVV.

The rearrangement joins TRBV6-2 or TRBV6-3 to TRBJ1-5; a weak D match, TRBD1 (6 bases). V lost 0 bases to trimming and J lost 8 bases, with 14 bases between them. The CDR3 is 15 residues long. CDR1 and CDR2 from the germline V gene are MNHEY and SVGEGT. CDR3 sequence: CASSYSGAREKPQHF. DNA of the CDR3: TGTGCCAGCAGTTACTCGGGGGCCCGAGAGAAGCCCCAGCATTTT.

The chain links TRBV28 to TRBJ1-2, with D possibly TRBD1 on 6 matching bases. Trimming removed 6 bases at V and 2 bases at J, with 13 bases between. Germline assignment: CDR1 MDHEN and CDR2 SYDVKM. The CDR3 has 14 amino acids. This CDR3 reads CASSNHRENYGYTF. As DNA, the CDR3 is TGTGCCAGCAGCAACCACAGGGAGAACTATGGCTACACCTTC.

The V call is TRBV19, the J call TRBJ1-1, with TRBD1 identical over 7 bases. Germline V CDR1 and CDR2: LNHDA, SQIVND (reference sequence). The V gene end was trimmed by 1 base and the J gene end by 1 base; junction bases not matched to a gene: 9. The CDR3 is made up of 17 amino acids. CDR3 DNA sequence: TGTGCCAGTAGTATAGCTGGACAGGAGGCCCGGAACACTGAAGCTTTCTTT. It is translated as CASSIAGQEARNTEAFF.

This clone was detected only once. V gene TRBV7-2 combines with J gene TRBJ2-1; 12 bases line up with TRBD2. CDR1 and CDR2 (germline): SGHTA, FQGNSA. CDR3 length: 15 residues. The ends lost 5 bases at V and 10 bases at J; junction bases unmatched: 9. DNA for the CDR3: TGTGCCAGCAGCCTCGGACTAGCGGGGAAAGGGGAGCAGTTCTTC. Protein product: CASSLGLAGKGEQFF.

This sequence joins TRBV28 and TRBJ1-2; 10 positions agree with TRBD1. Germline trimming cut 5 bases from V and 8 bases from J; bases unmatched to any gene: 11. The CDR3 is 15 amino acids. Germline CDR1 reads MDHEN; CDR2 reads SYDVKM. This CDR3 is CASSEGQGDVWGYTF. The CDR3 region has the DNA TGTGCCAGCAGTGAAGGACAGGGGGATGTCTGGGGCTACACCTTC.

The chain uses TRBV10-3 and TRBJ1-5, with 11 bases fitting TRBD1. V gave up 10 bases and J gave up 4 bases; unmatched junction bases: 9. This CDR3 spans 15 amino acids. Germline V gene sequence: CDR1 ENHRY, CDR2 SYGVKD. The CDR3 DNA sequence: TGTGCCACGCAAAGTGGGACAGGGGGTAATCAGCCCCAGCATTTT. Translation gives CATQSGTGGNQPQHF.